This T cell receptor beta chain originates from a study of T-cell reconstitution after alpha-beta-depleted transplantation in children. The study, taken as a whole, reports: Reportedly, alpha-beta T cells present about two months post-transplant originated from several hundred expanded clones of graft origin. T-cell counts and diversity were attributed mostly to newly produced T cells one year after transplant. From surviving recipient T cells and thymic progenitors came the high day-60 TCRbeta diversity observed in some patients.

This clonotype was observed at least ten times. The antigen is not known. Unique molecular identifiers tagged the TCRbeta library. TCRdb called the PCR reads again in MiXCR, with one record for every CDR3 protein. The table shows around 300,000 distinct CDR3 sequences, with about 9.9% occurring only once. V lost 3 bases to trimming and J lost 9 bases, with 9 bases between them. The CDR3 runs 13 residues. This sequence originates from a male patient between 2 and 10 years old who had a stem cell transplant for chronic granulomatous disease, so the T cells may come from the graft donor. V gene TRBV12-3 or TRBV12-4 combines with J gene TRBJ1-6; D is undetermined. The source was peripheral blood, collected 180 days after TCRalphabeta/CD19-depleted stem cell transplant. The CDR3 nucleotides read TGTGCCAGCAGTTTGAAAACAATTTCACCCCTCCACTTT. Encoded protein: CASSLKTISPLHF.